These 11 T cell receptor beta chains came from one sample sequenced in a study of T cells in Graves' hyperthyroidism and ophthalmopathy. What was amplified from RNA transcripts were TCR beta CDR3 regions. HTBI primers were employed in a first-round RT-PCR of the TCR CDR3. TCRdb used MiXCR to reprocess the multiplex PCR reads, holding one entry per CDR3 protein. The sample consists of approximately 600,000 distinct CDR3 sequences, roughly 20% of them appearing once. Specimen: blood. These receptors were obtained from a man under 40 with Graves' ophthalmopathy.

This chain connects TRBV7-3 to TRBJ2-5; 8 bases align to TRBD2. CDR3 length: 16 amino acids. J lost 4 bases, V lost 2 bases, and 9 bases had no gene match. The germline CDR1 and CDR2 sequences are SGHTA and FQGTGA. The CDR3 coding sequence is TGTGCCAGCAGCTTAGGCGTCGGGAGGGGGAGAGAGACCCAGTACTTC. Encoded protein: CASSLGVGRGRETQYF.

This clonotype was found many times. This chain uses TRBV5-1 with TRBJ2-7; weak D call: TRBD1 (6 bases). The V gene lost 0 bases and the J gene lost 5 bases, with 12 bases spanning the gap. Germline CDR1 is SGHRS and CDR2 is YFSETQ. The CDR3 length is 14 residues. CDR3 nucleotides: TGCGCCAGCAGCTTGGACAGGGTCAGCGACGAGCAGTACTTC. It yields the protein CASSLDRVSDEQYF.

Many counts were recorded for this clonotype. V is TRBV3-1 and J is TRBJ2-5; unclear D gene. Per germline, CDR1 LGHDT and CDR2 YNNKEL (reference sequence). This CDR3 spans 13 amino acids. The ends were cut back, 1 base at V and 6 bases at J, with 9 bases in the middle. The CDR3: CASSQGGGKTQYF. The CDR3, as DNA: TGTGCCAGCAGCCAAGGCGGTGGGAAGACCCAGTACTTC.

This clonotype was recorded a few times. The rearrangement uses TRBV15 and TRBJ2-7; the match to TRBD2 covers 8 bases. V lost 0 bases, J lost 1 base, and 8 bases stayed unmatched. The CDR3 consists of 17 residues. From germline, CDR1 is LNHNV and CDR2 YYDKDF (reference sequence). The CDR3 protein is CATSRDEETSVSYEQYF. CDR3 DNA sequence: TGTGCCACCAGCAGAGATGAGGAGACTAGCGTGTCCTACGAGCAGTACTTC.

This clonotype was seen at least ten times. The chain joins TRBV7-2 to TRBJ2-7; 16 nucleotides line up with TRBD2. The J segment lost 4 bases and the V segment lost 5 bases, leaving 8 bases of the junction unmatched. CDR3 length equals 17 residues. CDR1 is SGHTA and CDR2 is FQGNSA in the germline V gene. The CDR3 loop reads CASSLGLAGGSVYEQYF. The CDR3 DNA is TGTGCCAGCAGCCTGGGACTAGCGGGAGGGTCCGTATACGAGCAGTACTTC.

The rearrangement joins TRBV19 to TRBJ2-7; 10 bases align to TRBD1. V lost 3 bases and J lost 5; bases outside the gene matches: 10. The V gene's germline CDR1 is LNHDA and CDR2 SQIVND (reference sequence). The CDR3 runs to 16 residues. The chain's CDR3 is CASSMERGQGTNEQYF. CDR3 bases: TGTGCCAGTAGTATGGAGAGGGGACAGGGGACGAACGAGCAGTACTTC.

The chain is built from TRBV3-1 and TRBJ2-5; possible D gene TRBD1, 6 bases. The CDR3 is 16 residues long. Trimming cost V 0 bases and J 3 bases, with 14 bases left between them. From germline, CDR1 is LGHDT and CDR2 YNNKEL (reference sequence). The CDR3 protein is CASSQDQNRVKETQYF. The CDR3 DNA is TGTGCCAGCAGCCAAGATCAAAACAGGGTAAAAGAGACCCAGTACTTC.

This chain uses TRBV29-1 with TRBJ2-1, with D perhaps assigned TRBD1 or TRBD2 (5 bases each). The V and J ends lost 8 bases and 8 bases respectively, with 13 bases between them. The CDR3 is 11 amino acids. Germline-derived CDR1 and CDR2 are SQVTM and ANQGSEA. In DNA, the CDR3 is TGCAGCCTCCTAGTGGGGGATGAGCAGTTCTTC. Translation gives CSLLVGDEQFF.

This clonotype was seen ten or more times. This chain joins TRBV28 and TRBJ2-3; tentative D call: TRBD2 (6 bases). Trimming shortened V by 5 bases and J by 0 bases, and 15 bases separated the two germline ends. Germline assignment: CDR1 MDHEN and CDR2 SYDVKM. The CDR3 is 16 amino acids. The CDR3 region has the DNA TGTGCCAGCAGTCGCGCGGGACGGTCCAGCACAGATACGCAGTATTTT. This codes for CASSRAGRSSTDTQYF.

The CDR3 DNA follows: TGTGCCAGCAGTGTCACAGAGGCTCAGCCCCAGCATTTT. Translating it yields CASSVTEAQPQHF. The chain combines TRBV6-2 or TRBV6-3 with TRBJ1-5; D not certain. Per germline, CDR1 MNHEY and CDR2 SVGEGT. The CDR3 runs 13 residues. The V end was cut by 5 bases, the J end by 6 bases, with 11 bases between.

This clonotype was detected ten times or more. This rearrangement joins TRBV30 to TRBJ2-7, with 11 nucleotides matching TRBD2. The CDR3 is made up of 14 amino acids. The germline V gene encodes CDR1 GTSNPN and CDR2 SVGIG (reference sequence). V trimming: 3 bases; J trimming: 3 bases; junction bases outside the gene matches: 4. CDR3 amino acids: CAWSILAGGYEQYF. CDR3 DNA: TGTGCCTGGAGCATTCTAGCGGGAGGCTACGAGCAGTACTTC.